Below, 18 T cell receptor beta chains from the same sample are listed, as sequenced in a study of early T cells in non-severe SARS-CoV-2 infection (dated by TCRdb to the early 2020s). Libraries were constructed by 5' RACE. Instrument used: NextSeq 500. The public reads were reanalyzed by TCRdb: fastp trimming at Q25, MiXCR alignment, in-frame beta chains only. Records with the same CDR3 protein are collapsed into one entry carrying the most frequent genes and DNA. The sample table records under 70,000 distinct CDR3 sequences; 13% of these occur just once. Clones ranked in the top ten supply about a tenth of the sample. The specimen was whole blood, collected at baseline. The source is an adult who was a healthcare worker with PCR-confirmed SARS-CoV-2 infection or an uninfected control (not recorded which).

The chain joins TRBV6-1 to TRBJ2-7; possibly TRBD2 for D (6 bases). V was cut by 3 bases and J by 4 bases, with 16 bases left in between. This CDR3 has 15 residues. In germline, CDR1 is MNHNS, CDR2 SASEGT. CDR3 DNA: TGTGCCAGCAGTGAGGGGGTTGCGGGGAGTTACGAGCAGTACTTC. Translation gives CASSEGVAGSYEQYF.

This clonotype came up a few times. The chain links TRBV7-6 to TRBJ1-1; D may be TRBD1 (6 bases). The CDR3 extends over 15 amino acids. Germline values: CDR1 SGHVS, CDR2 FNYEAQ. V lost 5 bases to trimming and J lost 1 base, with 14 bases between them. CDR3 sequence reads: CASSLGSDRNTEAFF. The CDR3 DNA sequence: TGTGCCAGCAGCCTAGGGTCGGACAGGAACACTGAAGCTTTCTTT.

Points on this clonotype: A much larger clone differs by one base, so this may be a read error. V is TRBV18 and J is TRBJ2-1; 9 bases map to TRBD2. After removal of 3 bases from V and 9 bases from J, the junction contained 9 bases not matched to a gene. The CDR3 is 15 amino acids. Germline assignment: CDR1 KGHSH and CDR2 LQKENI. The CDR3 region is CASSPRPLAGSEQFF. The CDR3 bases are TGTGCCAGCTCACCCCGGCCACTAGCGGGTAGTGAGCAGTTCTTC.

V and J are TRBV19 and TRBJ1-5; D not certain. This CDR3 spans 14 amino acids. Germline CDR1 is LNHDA and CDR2 is SQIVND (reference sequence). V was clipped by 5 bases and J by 2 bases, with 10 bases between them. In nucleotides, the CDR3 is TGTGCCAGTAGTGTTAGCCAGGGCAATCAGCCCCAGCATTTT. Translation: CASSVSQGNQPQHF.

This clonotype was seen a few times. The rearrangement joins TRBV20-1 to TRBJ1-2; no definite D call. This CDR3 is 12 amino acids long. The germline CDR1 and CDR2 sequences are DFQATT and SNEGSKA (reference sequence). Trimming removed 3 bases from V and 2 bases from J, with 7 bases in between. In nucleotides, the CDR3 is TGCAGTGCTAGGGAACTAAACTATGGCTACACCTTC. Translation: CSARELNYGYTF.

This clonotype has only a few counts. J is TRBJ2-2 and V is TRBV6-5; D possibly corresponds to TRBD2 (6 bases). Trimming left V 5 bases short and J 5 bases short, with 18 bases between. CDR1 and CDR2 from the germline V gene are MNHEY and SVGAGI. The CDR3 is made up of 16 amino acids. DNA of the CDR3: TGTGCCAGCAGTACGCGGGACGGCCGGAGAACCGGGGAGCTGTTTTTT. Translation gives CASSTRDGRRTGELFF.

In its sample, this clonotype was seen a few times. Germline and junction disagree at one end, which may indicate a read error. The chain combines TRBV20-1 with TRBJ2-7; a weak D match, TRBD2 (6 bases). This CDR3 region has 14 residues. Germline V gives CDR1 DFQATT, CDR2 SNEGSKA (reference sequence). This chain's CDR3 is CSARDKAASDRGSF. In DNA, the CDR3 is TGCAGTGCTAGAGATAAGGCCGCTAGCGACCGGGGTAGCTTC.

The V call is TRBV19, the J call TRBJ2-3, with 11 positions matching TRBD1. The CDR3 extends over 16 amino acids. CDR1 is LNHDA, CDR2 SQIVND, per germline (reference sequence). Trimming at V came to 3 bases and at J to 5 bases, leaving 7 bases not matched to a gene. The CDR3 here is CASSIGQGASGDTQYF. For the CDR3, the DNA is TGTGCCAGTAGTATTGGACAGGGGGCGAGTGGAGATACGCAGTATTTT.

The gene calls are TRBV6-2 or TRBV6-3 and TRBJ2-1; 9 bases agree with TRBD1. V lost 0 bases, J lost 5 bases, and 2 bases stayed unmatched. The CDR3 spans 15 residues. The V gene's germline CDR1 is MNHEY and CDR2 SVGEGT. The chain's CDR3 is CASSYSTGGNNEQFF. CDR3 in DNA: TGTGCCAGCAGTTACTCGACAGGGGGGAACAATGAGCAGTTCTTC.

This CDR3 is CASSLPGGEQYF. Here the CDR3 DNA reads TGTGCCAGCAGCCTCCCGGGGGGGGAGCAGTACTTC. The chain has TRBV7-9 and TRBJ2-7, with TRBD2 matching over 8 bases. The length of the CDR3 is 12 residues. Germline CDR1 and CDR2: SEHNR and FQNEAQ (reference sequence). J lost 7 bases, V lost 5 bases, and 4 bases had no gene match.

This sequence joins TRBV4-3 and TRBJ1-2, with D unclear. The CDR3 consists of 16 residues. Trimming shortened V by 0 bases and J by 0 bases, and 11 bases separated the two germline ends. From germline, CDR1 is LGHNA and CDR2 YSLEER. CDR3 bases: TGCGCCAGCAGCCAAGATTCTTCAGGCTCTAACTATGGCTACACCTTC. Amino acid sequence: CASSQDSSGSNYGYTF.

The chain has TRBV29-1 and TRBJ2-1; D is undetermined. V lost 6 bases and J 2 bases, leaving 17 bases between the germline ends. Germline V gene data show CDR1 as SQVTM and CDR2 as ANQGSEA. The CDR3 length is 15 residues. The CDR3 reads CSVRDSSLPYNEQFF. In DNA, the CDR3 is TGCAGCGTCCGTGACTCTAGTCTTCCCTACAATGAGCAGTTCTTC.

The V gene is TRBV12-3 or TRBV12-4, the J gene TRBJ2-1; the D gene is possibly TRBD2 (6 bases). The V end lost 1 base, the J end lost 3 bases, and 10 bases lay between the germline ends. The CDR3 has 15 residues. DNA for the CDR3: TGTGCCAGCAGTTTAGACGGGGGTCACTACAATGAGCAGTTCTTC. It translates to CASSLDGGHYNEQFF.

V usage is TRBV12-3 or TRBV12-4 and J usage is TRBJ1-1; D remains unclear. V lost 5 bases to trimming and J lost 5 bases, with 15 bases between them. The CDR3 covers 14 residues. This chain's CDR3 is CASSPSRGGTEAFF. CDR3 in DNA: TGTGCCAGCAGTCCGTCACGGGGAGGGACTGAAGCTTTCTTT.

The chain links TRBV7-9 to TRBJ1-5; D is unclear. Germline CDR1 and CDR2: SEHNR and FQNEAQ (reference sequence). CDR3 length: 14 amino acids. V lost 3 bases and J lost 3, with 9 bases in between. The CDR3 loop reads CASSFGGFNQPQHF. The CDR3 nucleotides are TGTGCCAGCAGCTTTGGAGGTTTCAATCAGCCCCAGCATTTT.

The chain has TRBV12-3 or TRBV12-4 and TRBJ2-3; D is uncertain. This CDR3 contains 14 residues. Trimming took 7 bases from V and 6 from J, leaving 17 bases between them. The CDR3 protein is CASTPTPSGDTQYF. The CDR3 DNA reads as TGTGCCAGCACCCCAACACCTTCCGGGGATACGCAGTATTTT.

This clonotype was recorded a few times. The chain is built from TRBV5-1 and TRBJ1-1, with D unclear. The germline gives CDR1 SGHRS, CDR2 YFSETQ. The V and J ends lost 0 bases and 3 bases respectively, with 12 bases between them. The CDR3 has 15 residues. This chain's CDR3 is CASSLEVRWDTEAFF. CDR3 in DNA: TGCGCCAGCAGCTTGGAGGTAAGGTGGGACACTGAAGCTTTCTTT.

This clonotype was counted between two and nine times. V gene TRBV4-2 combines with J gene TRBJ1-5; the D is unclear. V was cut by 1 base and J by 3 bases, with 4 bases left in between. Looked up from germline, CDR1 is LGHNA and CDR2 is YNFKEQ. The length of the CDR3 is 13 residues. CDR3 DNA: TGTGCCAGCAGCCAAGGGTACAATCAGCCCCAGCATTTT. It encodes CASSQGYNQPQHF.